These 14 T cell receptor beta chains came from one sample sequenced in a study of human T cells and chemical hapten exposure. Time point given: pre-sensitization, week 0. The treatment was: therapeutic diphenylcyclopropenone sensitization with weekly scalp DPC. Using its own MiXCR run on the RACE reads, TCRdb lists one record per CDR3 protein. The sample includes almost 40,000 distinct CDR3 sequences, 7.6% of them seen just once. The source was whole blood, collected in connection with sensitization to the hapten diphenylcyclopropenone (DPC). All receptors derive from a woman aged 50 to 60 with alopecia areata. Some clones in this sample may be carry-over from other donors' samples.

The gene calls are TRBV2 and TRBJ1-5; the D is unclear. Germline CDR1 reads SNHLY; CDR2 reads FYNNEI. The length of the CDR3 is 14 residues. V lost 1 base and J 2 bases, leaving 6 bases between the germline ends. CDR3 loop: CASSEDRRNQPQHF. In DNA, the CDR3 is TGTGCCAGCAGTGAAGATCGACGCAATCAGCCCCAGCATTTT.

This clonotype was counted ten times or more. The V gene is TRBV11-3, the J gene TRBJ2-2; TRBD1 is a possible D gene (5 bases). The V gene lost 5 bases and the J gene lost 4 bases, with 5 bases spanning the gap. There are 12 residues in the CDR3. The germline gives CDR1 SGHNT, CDR2 YENEEA. The CDR3 DNA reads as TGTGCCAGCAGCCAGGGCACCGGGGAGCTGTTTTTT. Encoded protein: CASSQGTGELFF.

This chain connects TRBV24-1 to TRBJ2-1, with D unresolved. Trimming pared 9 bases from V and 7 bases from J, leaving 18 bases between. Germline V lookup: CDR1 KGHDR, CDR2 SFDVKD. The CDR3 contains 14 residues. CDR3 coding DNA: TGTGCCACCGCCAGTTCGGCGGTGGGAAATGAGCAGTTCTTC. It encodes CATASSAVGNEQFF.

The sample holds many counts of this clonotype. V gene TRBV19 combines with J gene TRBJ2-3, with D uncertain. The germline V and J ends were trimmed by 6 bases and 0 bases, with 13 bases remaining between them. Germline loops: CDR1 LNHDA, CDR2 SQIVND (reference sequence). The CDR3 has 15 residues. CDR3 in amino acids: CASSRERVSTDTQYF. The CDR3 DNA follows: TGTGCCAGTAGCCGCGAGAGAGTTAGCACAGATACGCAGTATTTT.

This clonotype was counted at least ten times. The chain links TRBV30 to TRBJ2-7, with D hard to call. The CDR3 consists of 12 residues. Germline CDR1 reads GTSNPN; CDR2 reads SVGIG (reference sequence). V lost 0 bases, J lost 6 bases, and 9 bases lay in between. This CDR3 reads CAWSVLDGEQYF. CDR3 sequence (DNA): TGTGCCTGGAGTGTACTTGACGGCGAGCAGTACTTC.

Ten or more counts support this clonotype. The rearrangement uses TRBV3-1 and TRBJ1-1; D may be TRBD1 (6 bases). V was pared by 5 bases and J by 0 bases, with 13 bases between. CDR3 length: 15 residues. Germline values: CDR1 LGHDT, CDR2 YNNKEL (reference sequence). The DNA for the CDR3 is TGTGCCAGCAGCAGATGGGGACAACTGAACACTGAAGCTTTCTTT. This codes for CASSRWGQLNTEAFF.

This clonotype was observed at least ten times. V and J are TRBV29-1 and TRBJ2-5; TRBD1 is a possible D gene (5 bases). This CDR3 is 14 amino acids long. Between the trimmed V and J ends, which lost 7 bases and 6 bases, there was a span of 21 bases. Germline V gene data show CDR1 as SQVTM and CDR2 as ANQGSEA. The CDR3 here is CSALDDSLGQTQYF. The CDR3 DNA sequence: TGCAGCGCCCTAGATGACAGCCTAGGCCAGACCCAGTACTTC.

V gene TRBV28 combines with J gene TRBJ2-2; no clear D. Germline V gene sequence: CDR1 MDHEN, CDR2 SYDVKM. The CDR3 contains 15 residues. V was cut by 7 bases and J by 6 bases, with 18 bases left in between. The CDR3 region is CASTHYKPQAGELFF. The CDR3 DNA reads as TGTGCCAGCACCCACTATAAGCCCCAGGCCGGGGAGCTGTTTTTT.

The table lists this clonotype with many counts. The rearrangement joins TRBV29-1 to TRBJ1-4; D may be TRBD1 (5 bases). Germline-derived CDR1 and CDR2 are SQVTM and ANQGSEA. The V gene lost 3 bases and the J gene lost 10 bases, with 9 bases spanning the gap. This CDR3 region has 11 residues. CDR3 amino acids: CSVEAGGKLFF. The CDR3 coding sequence is TGCAGCGTTGAGGCGGGGGGAAAACTGTTTTTT.

This clonotype was seen ten or more times. J is TRBJ1-5 and V is TRBV5-1; TRBD1 agrees at 11 bases. Germline V gives CDR1 SGHRS, CDR2 YFSETQ. This CDR3 has 16 residues. V lost 0 bases, J lost 4 bases, and 3 bases stayed unmatched. CDR3 amino acids: CASSLGTGGVNQPQHF. The CDR3 DNA sequence: TGCGCCAGCAGCTTGGGGACAGGGGGCGTAAATCAGCCCCAGCATTTT.

This clonotype was found many times. This chain joins TRBV12-3 or TRBV12-4 and TRBJ1-6; D gene unclear. The V and J ends lost 3 bases and 2 bases respectively, with 5 bases between them. The CDR3 contains 14 residues. The CDR3 nucleotides are TGTGCCAGCAGTTTTGTGGCCTATAATTCACCCCTCCACTTT. Translating gives CASSFVAYNSPLHF.

In its sample, this clonotype was seen many times. This chain joins TRBV24-1 and TRBJ1-1; possibly TRBD1 for D (5 bases). This CDR3 has 15 residues. V shed 4 bases and J shed 2 bases, with 13 bases lying between them. The germline V gene has CDR1 KGHDR and CDR2 SFDVKD. CDR3 nucleotide sequence: TGTGCCACCAGTGACTCGGCAGGGTTTAACACTGAAGCTTTCTTT. Translating gives CATSDSAGFNTEAFF.

Only a few counts were recorded for this clonotype. The genes are TRBV6-5 and TRBJ2-1, with D tentatively TRBD1 or TRBD2 (6 bases each). The V gene lost 4 bases and the J gene lost 7 bases, with 23 bases spanning the gap. Germline V gene data show CDR1 as MNHEY and CDR2 as SVGAGI. CDR3 length: 17 residues. The CDR3 DNA follows: TGTGCCAGCAGTTTAACGCTGACAGGTTCGGGGAGGAATGAGCAGTTCTTC. It translates to CASSLTLTGSGRNEQFF.

The sample holds a few counts of this clonotype. One end of the junction varies from germline; a read error may be responsible. The chain joins TRBV29-1 to TRBJ1-1, with D unclear. The length of the CDR3 is 12 residues. The germline V gene encodes CDR1 SQVTM and CDR2 ANQGSEA. The CDR3 sequence: CSGDDTDTEAFF. In nucleotides, the CDR3 is TGCAGCGGCGATGACACCGACACGGAAGCTTTCTTT.